The clone carrying this TCR beta chain was observed at least ten times. Its antigen is not known. Not enrolled were patients with uncontrolled infection, other autoimmune disease, pregnancy or lactation. Each diagnosis was grounded in clinical symptoms, serum thyroxine and TRAb, thyroid ultrasound, and orbital computed tomography. Isolation of PBMCs was performed on approximately 10 ml fresh peripheral blood. This specimen comes from a study of T cells in Graves' hyperthyroidism and ophthalmopathy. J gave up 3 bases and V 6 bases, and 3 bases lay outside the gene matches. CDR1 is MNHEY, CDR2 SMNVEV, per germline (reference sequence). This CDR3 has 15 residues. Findings and limits, study-wide: Blood also showed most of the thyroid clonotypes that were expanded above 0.001.

TCR beta CDR3 region amplification was performed from RNA transcripts. When the TCR CDR3 underwent first-round RT-PCR, the HTBI primer set was used. Using its own MiXCR run on the multiplex PCR reads, TCRdb lists one record per CDR3 protein. This table has around 600,000 distinct CDR3 sequences, about 14% appearing once. The gene calls are TRBV27 and TRBJ2-1; 12 bases match TRBD2. This sequence originates from a woman aged 45-65 years with Graves' ophthalmopathy. Sequenced material: blood. CDR3 protein: CASRGLAGDYNEQFF. The CDR3 nucleotides are TGTGCCAGCAGGGGACTAGCGGGTGACTACAATGAGCAGTTCTTC.